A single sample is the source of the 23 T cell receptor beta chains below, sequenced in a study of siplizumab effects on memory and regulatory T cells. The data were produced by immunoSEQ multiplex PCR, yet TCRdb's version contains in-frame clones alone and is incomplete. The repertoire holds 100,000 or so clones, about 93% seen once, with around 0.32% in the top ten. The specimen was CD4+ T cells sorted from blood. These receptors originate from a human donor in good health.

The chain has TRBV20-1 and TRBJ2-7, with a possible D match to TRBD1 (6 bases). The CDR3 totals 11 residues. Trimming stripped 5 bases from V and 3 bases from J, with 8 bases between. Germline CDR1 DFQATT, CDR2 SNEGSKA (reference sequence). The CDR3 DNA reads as TGCAGTGCTGGGACAATCTACGAGCAGTACTTC. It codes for CSAGTIYEQYF.

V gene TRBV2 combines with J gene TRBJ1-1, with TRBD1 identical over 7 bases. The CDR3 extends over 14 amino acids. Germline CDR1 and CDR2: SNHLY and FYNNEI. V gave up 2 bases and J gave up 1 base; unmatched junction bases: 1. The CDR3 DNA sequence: TGTGCCAGCAGTGAATACAGGGGGAACACTGAAGCTTTCTTT. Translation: CASSEYRGNTEAFF.

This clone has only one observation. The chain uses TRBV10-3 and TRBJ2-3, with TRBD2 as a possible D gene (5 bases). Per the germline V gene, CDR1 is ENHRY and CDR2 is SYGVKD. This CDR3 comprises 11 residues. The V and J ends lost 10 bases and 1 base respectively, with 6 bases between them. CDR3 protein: CATRGTDTQYF. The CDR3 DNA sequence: TGTGCCACGAGGGGCACAGATACGCAGTATTTT.

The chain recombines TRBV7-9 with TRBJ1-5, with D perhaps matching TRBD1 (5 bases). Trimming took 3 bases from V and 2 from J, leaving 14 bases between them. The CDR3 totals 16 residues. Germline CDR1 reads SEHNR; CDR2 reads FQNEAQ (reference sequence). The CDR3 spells CASSFSDTFGNQPQHF. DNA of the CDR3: TGTGCCAGCAGCTTTTCGGACACTTTTGGCAATCAGCCCCAGCATTTT.

The CDR3 nucleotides read TGTGCCAGCAGTCGAAAATACGAGCAGTACTTC. Protein: CASSRKYEQYF. The chain carries TRBV2 and TRBJ2-7; D is unresolved. The CDR3 spans 11 residues. Per germline, CDR1 SNHLY and CDR2 FYNNEI. The ends were cut back, 5 bases at V and 4 bases at J, with 6 bases in the middle.

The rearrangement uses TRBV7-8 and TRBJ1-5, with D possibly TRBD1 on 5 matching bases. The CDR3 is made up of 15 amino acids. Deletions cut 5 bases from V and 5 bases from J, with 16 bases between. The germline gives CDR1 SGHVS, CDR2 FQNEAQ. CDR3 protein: CASSPRVGAYQPQHF. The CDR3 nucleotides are TGTGCCAGCAGCCCCCGAGTAGGGGCCTATCAGCCCCAGCATTTT.

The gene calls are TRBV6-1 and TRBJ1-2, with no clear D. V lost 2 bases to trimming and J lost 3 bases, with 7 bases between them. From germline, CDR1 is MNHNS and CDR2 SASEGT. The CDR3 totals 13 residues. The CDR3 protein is CASSETVYYGYTF. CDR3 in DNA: TGTGCCAGCAGTGAAACAGTATACTATGGCTACACCTTC.

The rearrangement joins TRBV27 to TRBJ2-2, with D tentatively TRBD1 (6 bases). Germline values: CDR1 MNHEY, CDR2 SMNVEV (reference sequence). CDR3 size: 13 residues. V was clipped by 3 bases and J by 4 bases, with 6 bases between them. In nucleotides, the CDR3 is TGTGCCAGCAGTTTCAGGGGCACCGGGGAGCTGTTTTTT. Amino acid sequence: CASSFRGTGELFF.

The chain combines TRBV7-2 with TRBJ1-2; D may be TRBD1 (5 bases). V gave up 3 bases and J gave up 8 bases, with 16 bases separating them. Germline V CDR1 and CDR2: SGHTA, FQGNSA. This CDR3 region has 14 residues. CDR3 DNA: TGTGCCAGCAGCTTCTCCCCGAGAGGGGCCGGCTACACCTTC. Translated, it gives CASSFSPRGAGYTF.

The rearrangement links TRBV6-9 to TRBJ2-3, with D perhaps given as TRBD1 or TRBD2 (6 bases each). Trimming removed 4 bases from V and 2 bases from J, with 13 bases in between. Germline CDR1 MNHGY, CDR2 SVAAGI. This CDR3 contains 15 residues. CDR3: CASSSGATSTDTQYF. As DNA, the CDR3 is TGTGCCAGCAGTTCGGGGGCCACCTCCACAGATACGCAGTATTTT.

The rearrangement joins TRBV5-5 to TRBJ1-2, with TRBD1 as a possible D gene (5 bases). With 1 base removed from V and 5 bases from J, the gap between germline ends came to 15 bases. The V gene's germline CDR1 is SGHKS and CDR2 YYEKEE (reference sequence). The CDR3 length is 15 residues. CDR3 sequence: CASSLTQPGLYGYTF. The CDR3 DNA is TGTGCCAGCAGCTTGACTCAGCCAGGGCTTTATGGCTACACCTTC.

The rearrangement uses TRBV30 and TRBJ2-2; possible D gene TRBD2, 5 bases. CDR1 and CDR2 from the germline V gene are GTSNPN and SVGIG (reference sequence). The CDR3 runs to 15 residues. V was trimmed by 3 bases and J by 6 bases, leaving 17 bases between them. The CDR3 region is CAWRVLGRDPGELFF. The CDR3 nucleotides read TGTGCCTGGAGGGTGTTAGGGAGAGATCCCGGGGAGCTGTTTTTT.

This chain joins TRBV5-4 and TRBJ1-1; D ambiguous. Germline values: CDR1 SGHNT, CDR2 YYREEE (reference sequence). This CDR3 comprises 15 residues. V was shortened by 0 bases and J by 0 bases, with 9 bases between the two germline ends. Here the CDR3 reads CASSLGTGMNTEAFF. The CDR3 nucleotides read TGTGCCAGCAGCTTGGGGACGGGGATGAACACTGAAGCTTTCTTT.

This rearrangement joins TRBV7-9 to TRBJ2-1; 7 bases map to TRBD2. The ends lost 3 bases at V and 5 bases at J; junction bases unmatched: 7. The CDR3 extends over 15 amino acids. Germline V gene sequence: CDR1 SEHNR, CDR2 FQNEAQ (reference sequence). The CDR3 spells CASSLSGGGNNEQFF. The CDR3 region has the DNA TGTGCCAGCAGCTTGTCGGGAGGAGGGAACAATGAGCAGTTCTTC.

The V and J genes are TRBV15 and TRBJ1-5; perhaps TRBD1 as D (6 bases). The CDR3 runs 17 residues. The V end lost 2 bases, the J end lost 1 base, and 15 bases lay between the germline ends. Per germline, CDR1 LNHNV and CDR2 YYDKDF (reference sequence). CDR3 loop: CATSRKQGPASNQPQHF. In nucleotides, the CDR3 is TGTGCCACCAGCAGAAAACAGGGTCCGGCCAGCAATCAGCCCCAGCATTTT.

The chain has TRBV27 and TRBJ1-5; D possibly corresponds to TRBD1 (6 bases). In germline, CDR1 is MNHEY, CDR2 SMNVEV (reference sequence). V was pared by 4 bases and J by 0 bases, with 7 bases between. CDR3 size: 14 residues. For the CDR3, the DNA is TGTGCCAGCAGTTACAGGGATAGCAATCAGCCCCAGCATTTT. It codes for CASSYRDSNQPQHF.

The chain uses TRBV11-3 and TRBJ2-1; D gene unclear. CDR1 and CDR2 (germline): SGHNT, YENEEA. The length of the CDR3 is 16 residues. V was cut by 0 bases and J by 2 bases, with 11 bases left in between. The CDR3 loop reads CASSLDLRKTYNEQFF. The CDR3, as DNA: TGTGCCAGCAGCTTAGATCTCAGGAAAACCTACAATGAGCAGTTCTTC.

CDR3 DNA sequence: TGTGCCAGTAGTACCCCCATGGCGGGAGGACTTTCCTACAATGAGCAGTTCTTC. This translates into CASSTPMAGGLSYNEQFF. This chain links TRBV19 with TRBJ2-1; 8 bases map to TRBD2. Germline V CDR1 and CDR2: LNHDA, SQIVND (reference sequence). This CDR3 spans 18 amino acids. J lost 1 base, V lost 4 bases, and 12 bases had no gene match.

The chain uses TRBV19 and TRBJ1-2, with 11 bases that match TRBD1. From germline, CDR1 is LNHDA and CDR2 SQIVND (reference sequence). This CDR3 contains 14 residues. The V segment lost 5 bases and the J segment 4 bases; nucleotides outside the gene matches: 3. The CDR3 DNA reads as TGTGCCAGTAGTCCCGGACAGGGGGCCTATGGCTACACCTTC. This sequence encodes CASSPGQGAYGYTF.

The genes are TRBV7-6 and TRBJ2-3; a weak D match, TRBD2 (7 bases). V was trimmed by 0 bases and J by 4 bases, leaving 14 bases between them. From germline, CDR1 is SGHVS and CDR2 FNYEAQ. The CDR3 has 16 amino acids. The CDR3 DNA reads TGTGCCAGCAGCTTAGCGGGAGGGGGGATTGCAGATACGCAGTATTTT. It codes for CASSLAGGGIADTQYF.

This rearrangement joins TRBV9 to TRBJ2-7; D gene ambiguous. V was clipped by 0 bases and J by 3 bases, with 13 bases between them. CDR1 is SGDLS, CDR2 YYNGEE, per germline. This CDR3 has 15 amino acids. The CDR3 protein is CASSVGPNTIYEQYF. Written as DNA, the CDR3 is TGTGCCAGCAGCGTAGGTCCGAATACGATCTACGAGCAGTACTTC.

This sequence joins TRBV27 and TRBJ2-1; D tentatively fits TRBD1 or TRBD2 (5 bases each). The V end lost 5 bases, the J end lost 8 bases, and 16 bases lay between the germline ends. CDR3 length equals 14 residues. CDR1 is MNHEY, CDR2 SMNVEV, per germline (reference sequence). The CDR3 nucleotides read TGTGCCAGCAGTCCATGGGGACGATCGGATGAGCAGTTCTTC. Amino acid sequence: CASSPWGRSDEQFF.

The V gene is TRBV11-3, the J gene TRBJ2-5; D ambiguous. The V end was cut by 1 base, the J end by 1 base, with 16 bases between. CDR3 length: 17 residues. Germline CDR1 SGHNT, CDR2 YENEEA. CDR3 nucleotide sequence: TGTGCCAGCAGCTTAGCGGTGGGTGGCTGGGGCCAAGAGACCCAGTACTTC. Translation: CASSLAVGGWGQETQYF. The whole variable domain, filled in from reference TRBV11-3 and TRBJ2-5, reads EAGVVQSPRYKIIEKKQPVAFWCNPISGHNTLYWYLQNLGQGPELLIRYENEEAVDDSQLPKDRFSAERLKGVDSTLKIQPAELGDSAVYLCASSLAVGGWGQETQYFGPGTRLLVL.